Below are 8 T cell receptor beta chains sequenced from a single sample in a study of cytomegalovirus exposure and HLA in healthy donors. PCR involved 60 Vbeta and 13 Jbeta primers. This table comes from immunoSEQ multiplex PCR, and its TCRdb copy is limited to in-frame clones, with some not included. In the table there are over 60,000 clones, over 70% of which are singletons. Sequencing used PBMCs. These receptors were collected from a man in his 70s in good health and CMV-seronegative.

This clone was recorded once. The CDR3 DNA is TGTGCCAGCAGCCCAGGGCCGGGACAGGGTGAAAAACTGTTTTTT. Residues: CASSPGPGQGEKLFF. The chain links TRBV11-3 to TRBJ1-4, with 9 nucleotides matching TRBD1. The CDR3 loop spans 15 amino acids. Germline V lookup: CDR1 SGHNT, CDR2 YENEEA. V lost 5 bases to trimming and J lost 7 bases; unmatched junction nucleotides: 8.

DNA of the CDR3: TGCGCCAGCAGCCAAGACCGTGGTAGCAGGGGGCAGTTCTTC. Translated: CASSQDRGSRGQFF. The chain combines TRBV4-3 with TRBJ2-1; possible D gene TRBD1, 6 bases. The CDR3 extends over 14 amino acids. Germline V gene sequence: CDR1 LGHNA, CDR2 YSLEER. V gave up 0 bases and J gave up 12 bases, with 15 bases separating them.

This chain uses TRBV11-3 with TRBJ2-7; no firm D call. CDR1 is SGHNT and CDR2 is YENEEA in the germline V gene. Trimming left V 5 bases short and J 2 bases short, with 13 bases between. This CDR3 region has 14 residues. The CDR3 DNA sequence: TGTGCCAGCAGCGAATTACAGAGACCCTACGAGCAGTACTTC. Its translation: CASSELQRPYEQYF.

The rearrangement links TRBV30 to TRBJ1-5; D is unresolved. Between the trimmed V and J ends, which lost 0 bases and 2 bases, there was a span of 11 bases. This CDR3 comprises 15 residues. Germline CDR1 GTSNPN, CDR2 SVGIG (reference sequence). CDR3 in DNA: TGTGCCTGGAGTGTATCTGTACACCGCAATCAGCCCCAGCATTTT. It is translated as CAWSVSVHRNQPQHF.

V and J are TRBV5-4 and TRBJ1-2, with D hard to call. The CDR3 extends over 13 amino acids. Per the germline V gene, CDR1 is SGHNT and CDR2 is YYREEE (reference sequence). With 2 bases removed from V and 4 bases from J, the gap between germline ends came to 9 bases. CDR3 in amino acids: CASSLAGSYGYTF. The CDR3 region has the DNA TGTGCCAGCAGCTTAGCAGGCTCCTATGGCTACACCTTC.

This clone has just a few counts. CDR3 DNA sequence: TGCGCCAGCAGCTTGGAGAGGGCCAGAGAAGCTTTCTTT. Translation: CASSLERAREAFF. This sequence joins TRBV5-1 and TRBJ1-1; D uncertain. Germline V lookup: CDR1 SGHRS, CDR2 YFSETQ. V shed 0 bases and J shed 8 bases, with 11 bases lying between them. The CDR3 contains 13 residues. Together with reference TRBV5-1 and TRBJ1-1, the CDR3 gives the full variable domain: KAGVTQTPRYLIKTRGQQVTLSCSPISGHRSVSWYQQTPGQGLQFLFEYFSETQRNKGNFPGRFSGRQFSNSRSEMNVSTLELGDSALYLCASSLERAREAFFGQGTRLTVV.

The rearrangement uses TRBV6-5 and TRBJ2-2; 7 bases line up with TRBD1. CDR3 length equals 14 residues. CDR1 is MNHEY and CDR2 is SVGAGI in the germline V gene. J gave up 1 base and V 11 bases, and 7 bases lay outside the gene matches. In DNA form, the CDR3 reads TGTGCCGCTTCCAGGACAGGGAACACCGGGGAGCTGTTTTTT. Translation: CAASRTGNTGELFF.

The CDR3 loop is CASSPEAVNTEAFF. The CDR3 nucleotides are TGCGCCAGCAGCCCCGAGGCGGTGAACACTGAAGCTTTCTTT. This chain uses TRBV5-1 with TRBJ1-1, with no clear D. The germline V and J ends were trimmed by 4 bases and 0 bases, with 10 bases remaining between them. Germline loops: CDR1 SGHRS, CDR2 YFSETQ. The CDR3 spans 14 residues. Full variable domain (missing parts from reference TRBV5-1 and TRBJ1-1): KAGVTQTPRYLIKTRGQQVTLSCSPISGHRSVSWYQQTPGQGLQFLFEYFSETQRNKGNFPGRFSGRQFSNSRSEMNVSTLELGDSALYLCASSPEAVNTEAFFGQGTRLTVV.